The T cell receptor beta chain described here comes from a study of blood T cell repertoires in COVID-19. The CDR3 contains 15 residues. The junction had 8 bases not matched to a gene; V was cut back by 7 bases and J by 2 bases. Germline V CDR1 and CDR2: LGHNA, YNFKEQ. Libraries were prepared by immunoSEQ multiplex PCR; TCRdb keeps only in-frame clonotypes and omits some of them. The sample has around 200,000 clones, 70% to 90% seen once. The rearrangement links TRBV4-2 to TRBJ1-2; 9 bases are shared with TRBD1. The source is a man in his sixties with acute or convalescent COVID-19. The material sequenced was peripheral blood. The CDR3 DNA reads as TGTGCCAGCACCTCCGGGACAGGGAACAACTATGGCTACACCTTC. Translating gives CASTSGTGNNYGYTF.